The T cell receptor (beta chain) described here comes from a study of T cell changes during pregnancy in multiple sclerosis. The protocol was immunoSEQ multiplex PCR, while the TCRdb copy is restricted to in-frame clones and leaves out a portion. The data contain approximately 50,000 clones, about 90% of them seen just once; the ten biggest clones take up 0.55% to 0.65%. This TCR was sampled from a female donor in good health, enrolled as a control in a pregnancy study. This material consisted of CD4+ T cells from peripheral blood mononuclear cells, taken after pregnancy.

CDR3 sequence (DNA): TGTGCCAGCAGTTCGAATGGGGGGAGGGGGACTGAAGCTTTCTTT. It specifies CASSSNGGRGTEAFF. The chain has TRBV6-6 and TRBJ1-1, with TRBD1 as a possible D gene (6 bases). This CDR3 is 15 amino acids long. Trimming stripped 4 bases from V and 5 bases from J, with 17 bases between. The germline V gene encodes CDR1 MNHNY and CDR2 SVGAGI (reference sequence).